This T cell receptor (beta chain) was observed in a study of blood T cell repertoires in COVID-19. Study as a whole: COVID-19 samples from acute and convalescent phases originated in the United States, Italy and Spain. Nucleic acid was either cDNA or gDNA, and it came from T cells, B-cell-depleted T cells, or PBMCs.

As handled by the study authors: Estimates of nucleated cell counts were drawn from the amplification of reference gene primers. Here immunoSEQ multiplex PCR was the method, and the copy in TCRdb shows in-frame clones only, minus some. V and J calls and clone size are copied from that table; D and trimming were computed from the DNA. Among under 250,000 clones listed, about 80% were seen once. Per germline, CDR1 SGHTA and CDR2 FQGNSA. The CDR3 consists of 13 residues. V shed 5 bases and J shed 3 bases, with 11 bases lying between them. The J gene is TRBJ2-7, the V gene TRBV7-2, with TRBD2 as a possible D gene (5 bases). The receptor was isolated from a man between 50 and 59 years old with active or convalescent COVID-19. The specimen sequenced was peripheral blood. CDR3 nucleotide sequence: TGTGCCAGCAGCGCAGAGGGTCGCTACGAGCAGTACTTC. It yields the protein CASSAEGRYEQYF.